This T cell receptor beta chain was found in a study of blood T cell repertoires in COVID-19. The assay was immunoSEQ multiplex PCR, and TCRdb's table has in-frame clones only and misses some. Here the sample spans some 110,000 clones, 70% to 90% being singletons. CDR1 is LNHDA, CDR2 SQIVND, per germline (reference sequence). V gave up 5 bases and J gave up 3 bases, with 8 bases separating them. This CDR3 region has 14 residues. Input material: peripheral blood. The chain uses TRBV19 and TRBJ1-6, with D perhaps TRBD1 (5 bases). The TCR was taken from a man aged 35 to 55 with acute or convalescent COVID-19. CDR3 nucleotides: TGTGCCAGTAGTGGGGCTGTCTATAATTCACCCCTCCACTTT. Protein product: CASSGAVYNSPLHF.